The 3 T cell receptor beta chains in this list originate from one sample, sequenced in a study of cytomegalovirus exposure and HLA in healthy donors. The PCR had 60 Vbeta and 13 Jbeta primers. Some clones are missing from TCRdb's copy, which holds only in-frame ones; the method was immunoSEQ multiplex PCR. The sample lists about 160,000 clones, around 72% occurring once. The sequenced sample was PBMCs. The receptor set was obtained from a man aged 35-49 years in good health and CMV-seropositive.

CDR3 sequence reads: CASSQEGLNNQPQHF. In DNA form, the CDR3 reads TGTGCCAGCAGCCAAGAGGGGCTTAACAATCAGCCCCAGCATTTT. This chain uses TRBV4-2 with TRBJ1-5, with D possibly matching TRBD1 (5 bases). V was clipped by 0 bases and J by 3 bases, with 9 bases between them. Germline CDR1 reads LGHNA; CDR2 reads YNFKEQ. The CDR3 extends over 15 amino acids.

V usage is TRBV10-3 and J usage is TRBJ1-1, with no clear D. The V end lost 2 bases, the J end lost 7 bases, and 8 bases lay between the germline ends. In germline, CDR1 is ENHRY, CDR2 SYGVKD. The CDR3 has 12 amino acids. The CDR3 nucleotides are TGTGCCATCAGTGAGGTCGGGGATGAAGCTTTCTTT. Translating it yields CAISEVGDEAFF.

Remarks on this clone: A junction end diverges from the germline sequence, so it may reflect a read error. The chain combines TRBV4-1 with TRBJ1-1; possibly TRBD1 for D (5 bases). The CDR3 has 13 amino acids. Per germline, CDR1 MGHRA and CDR2 YSYEKL. The CDR3: CAGSQDGGTEAFF. For the CDR3, the DNA is TGCGCCGGCAGCCAGGACGGGGGCACTGAAGCTTTCTTT.